The 7 T cell receptor beta chains listed next were all sequenced from one sample in a study of response to subunit inactivated influenza vaccine. TCRdb recomputed calls from the RT-PCR reads with MiXCR, one row per CDR3 protein. The sample shows about 580,000 distinct CDR3 sequences, around 13% of them seen only once. The sequenced sample was PBMCs from blood, obtained less than 13 days after vaccination. Receptor source: a man over 45 who received an inactivated influenza vaccine.

This clonotype came up a few times. The V call is TRBV16, the J call TRBJ2-2; TRBD1 matches 9 bases. The J segment lost 5 bases and the V segment lost 0 bases, leaving 1 base of the junction unmatched. Germline V gene data show CDR1 as KGHSY and CDR2 as FQNENV. The CDR3 is 15 amino acids. CDR3 DNA sequence: TGTGCCAGCAGCCAATCGGACAGGGGAACCGGGGAGCTGTTTTTT. It specifies CASSQSDRGTGELFF.

Only a few counts were recorded for this clonotype. The V call is TRBV29-1, the J call TRBJ2-1; 15 bases agree with TRBD2. This CDR3 comprises 13 residues. V gave up 5 bases and J gave up 10 bases; unmatched junction bases: 3. Germline V CDR1 and CDR2: SQVTM, ANQGSEA. The CDR3 sequence: CSVLGLAGGEQFF. The CDR3 DNA follows: TGCAGCGTTCTAGGACTAGCGGGGGGGGAGCAGTTCTTC.

This clonotype was recorded a few times. The chain uses TRBV10-3 and TRBJ1-4, with 7 bases identical to TRBD1. This CDR3 is built from 16 residues. V shed 2 bases and J 7 bases; nucleotides not matched to a gene: 10. Germline lookup yields CDR1 ENHRY and CDR2 SYGVKD. DNA of the CDR3: TGTGCCATCAGTGAGACGGGCCGACAGGGAAGTGAAAAACTGTTTTTT. Its translation is CAISETGRQGSEKLFF.

Here the CDR3 DNA reads TGTGCCAGCAGTCCAGGACTGTCCCCCGATACGCAGTATTTT. Amino acid sequence: CASSPGLSPDTQYF. The chain carries TRBV2 and TRBJ2-3, with D perhaps TRBD2 (5 bases). V was trimmed by 5 bases and J by 6 bases, leaving 15 bases between them. This CDR3 has 14 residues. CDR1 and CDR2 from the germline V gene are SNHLY and FYNNEI.

The chain joins TRBV20-1 to TRBJ2-7, with 9 positions matching TRBD2. There are 14 residues in the CDR3. Germline V gene data show CDR1 as DFQATT and CDR2 as SNEGSKA (reference sequence). V gave up 6 bases and J gave up 5 bases; unmatched junction bases: 11. The CDR3 spells CSALPGTSLNEQYF. CDR3 nucleotide sequence: TGCAGTGCCCTCCCCGGGACTAGCCTCAACGAGCAGTACTTC.

The chain has TRBV6-5 and TRBJ2-1; 12 nucleotides match TRBD2. The CDR3 length is 17 residues. Trimming at V came to 2 bases and at J to 3 bases, leaving 5 bases not matched to a gene. Germline V gene sequence: CDR1 MNHEY, CDR2 SVGAGI. CDR3 in amino acids: CASSYLGLAGFYNEQFF. CDR3 in DNA: TGTGCCAGCAGTTACCTCGGACTAGCGGGATTCTACAATGAGCAGTTCTTC.

Here the CDR3 DNA reads TGTGCCAGCAGCTTCGGAAGCGGGGGGAATCAAGAGACCCAGTACTTC. Translating it yields CASSFGSGGNQETQYF. The chain has TRBV7-9 and TRBJ2-5, with 9 bases that match TRBD2. V lost 3 bases, J lost 2 bases, and 7 bases stayed unmatched. This CDR3 has 16 residues. In germline, CDR1 is SEHNR, CDR2 FQNEAQ (reference sequence).